Presented here are 31 T cell receptor beta chains from one specimen sequenced in a study of siplizumab effects on memory and regulatory T cells. Sequencing was performed with immunoSEQ multiplex PCR; in TCRdb, only in-frame clones are kept and a portion is missing. Here the sample spans some 81,000 clones, 95% being singletons. The sequenced material came from CD8+ T cells sorted from blood. These TCRs come from a human donor in good health.

CDR3 sequence (DNA): TGTGCCAGCAGCCGAGACTTATCATTGCACGAGCAGTACTTC. This gives the protein CASSRDLSLHEQYF. The chain recombines TRBV7-6 with TRBJ2-7, with D uncertain. The V gene lost 5 bases and the J gene lost 5 bases, with 16 bases spanning the gap. Germline-derived CDR1 and CDR2 are SGHVS and FNYEAQ. CDR3 length: 14 amino acids.

V and J are TRBV7-3 and TRBJ2-1; 11 bases line up with TRBD2. The CDR3 spans 15 residues. Germline CDR1 is SGHTA and CDR2 is FQGTGA. V dropped 5 bases and J dropped 7; count of bases not matched to a gene: 7. The CDR3 is CASSDGSGRGNEQFF. The CDR3 DNA reads TGTGCCAGCAGCGACGGTAGCGGGAGGGGGAATGAGCAGTTCTTC.

The rearrangement joins TRBV7-9 to TRBJ2-7, with D uncertain. V lost 5 bases and J 5 bases, leaving 7 bases between the germline ends. CDR1 and CDR2 from the germline V gene are SEHNR and FQNEAQ (reference sequence). There are 11 residues in the CDR3. For the CDR3, the DNA is TGTGCCAGCAGCCGAAACGACGAGCAGTACTTC. This sequence encodes CASSRNDEQYF. The whole variable domain, filled in from reference TRBV7-9 and TRBJ2-7, reads DTGVSQNPRHKITKRGQNVTFRCDPISEHNRLYWYRQTLGQGPEFLTYFQNEAQLEKSRLLSDRFSAERPKGSFSTLEIQRTEQGDSAMYLCASSRNDEQYFGPGTRLTVT.

The chain is built from TRBV5-5 and TRBJ1-4; the D is unclear. Germline V gene data show CDR1 as SGHKS and CDR2 as YYEKEE (reference sequence). The V gene lost 0 bases and the J gene lost 3 bases, with 9 bases spanning the gap. This CDR3 has 15 residues. The CDR3 DNA sequence: TGTGCCAGCAGCTTGGTAGCGGGATCTAATGAAAAACTGTTTTTT. It yields the protein CASSLVAGSNEKLFF.

V and J are TRBV7-2 and TRBJ2-7, with 8 bases identical to TRBD1. J lost 5 bases, V lost 5 bases, and 11 bases had no gene match. CDR1 is SGHTA and CDR2 is FQGNSA in the germline V gene. The CDR3 spans 15 residues. The DNA for the CDR3 is TGTGCCAGCAGCCCAACACTCGGACAGGGAGACGAGCAGTACTTC. The encoded protein is CASSPTLGQGDEQYF.

This chain connects TRBV15 to TRBJ1-2; D is unresolved. The V and J ends lost 5 bases and 8 bases respectively, with 21 bases between them. CDR1 and CDR2 from the germline V gene are LNHNV and YYDKDF (reference sequence). CDR3 length equals 15 residues. The CDR3 DNA reads TGTGCCACCAGCGCGACCGTAACAACGATGGAGGGCTACACCTTC. Encoded protein: CATSATVTTMEGYTF.

The chain recombines TRBV7-8 with TRBJ2-1; 9 nucleotides match TRBD2. Trimming cost V 1 base and J 8 bases; bases outside gene matches: 9. The CDR3 covers 16 residues. Germline V gives CDR1 SGHVS, CDR2 FQNEAQ. CDR3 protein: CASSLVWTSEGHEQFF. As DNA, the CDR3 is TGTGCCAGCAGCTTAGTCTGGACTAGCGAAGGGCATGAGCAGTTCTTC.

The J gene is TRBJ2-4, the V gene TRBV6-1, with TRBD2 matching 7 bases. This CDR3 is 15 amino acids long. The V segment lost 0 bases and the J segment 8 bases; nucleotides outside the gene matches: 7. Germline V gives CDR1 MNHNS, CDR2 SASEGT. CDR3 nucleotide sequence: TGTGCCAGCAGTGAAGCGCAGGGAGGGTCGGACATTCAGTACTTC. Its protein is CASSEAQGGSDIQYF.

This chain uses TRBV19 with TRBJ2-7; 9 nucleotides agree with TRBD1. The CDR3 is 16 amino acids. Germline V gene lookup returns CDR1 LNHDA and CDR2 SQIVND (reference sequence). The V and J ends lost 5 bases and 2 bases, in that order; junction bases with no gene match: 10. DNA of the CDR3: TGTGCCAGTAGTGTCTCCCCGGGACAGGGACCCTACGAGCAGTACTTC. Translation gives CASSVSPGQGPYEQYF.

The V and J genes are TRBV6-5 and TRBJ2-7; D unclear. V dropped 5 bases and J dropped 1 base, with 12 bases sitting between them. The germline CDR1 and CDR2 sequences are MNHEY and SVGAGI. This CDR3 contains 14 residues. The CDR3 DNA is TGTGCCAGCAGTGAAATTTTGGAATCCTACGAGCAGTACTTC. Protein sequence: CASSEILESYEQYF.

The chain recombines TRBV9 with TRBJ1-2; D ambiguous. This CDR3 is 16 amino acids long. Trimming pared 3 bases from V and 2 bases from J, leaving 17 bases between. In germline, CDR1 is SGDLS, CDR2 YYNGEE. The CDR3 loop is CASSARLSAENYGYTF. In nucleotides, the CDR3 is TGTGCCAGCAGCGCCCGACTTTCGGCTGAAAACTATGGCTACACCTTC.

The chain has TRBV27 and TRBJ1-4; D unresolved. The CDR3 length is 14 residues. The germline gives CDR1 MNHEY, CDR2 SMNVEV (reference sequence). V shed 2 bases and J shed 6 bases, with 10 bases lying between them. This CDR3 reads CASSLRERDEKLFF. CDR3 DNA: TGTGCCAGCAGTTTAAGGGAGAGGGATGAAAAACTGTTTTTT. Filled out from reference TRBV27 and TRBJ1-4, the complete variable domain reads EAQVTQNPRYLITVTGKKLTVTCSQNMNHEYMSWYRQDPGLGLRQIYYSMNVEVTDKGDVPEGYKVSRKEKRNFPLILESPSPNQTSLYFCASSLRERDEKLFFGSGTQLSVL.

The V gene is TRBV6-1, the J gene TRBJ2-7; TRBD1 agrees at 10 bases. This CDR3 has 14 residues. V was clipped by 6 bases and J by 5 bases; unmatched bases: 7. The V gene's germline CDR1 is MNHNS and CDR2 SASEGT. CDR3 bases: TGTGCCAGCAGCGACCGGGACAGGGGCCACGAGCAGTACTTC. The encoded protein is CASSDRDRGHEQYF.

This chain uses TRBV13 with TRBJ2-5, with a possible D match to TRBD1 (6 bases). The DNA end is a closer match to TRBJ2-7, so the J assignment may be wrong. This CDR3 spans 11 amino acids. Germline-derived CDR1 and CDR2 are PRHDT and FYEKMQ (reference sequence). CDR3 protein: CASQTGSEQYF. The CDR3 coding sequence is TGTGCCAGCCAGACAGGCTCCGAGCAGTACTTC.

This chain connects TRBV4-2 to TRBJ2-7; D gene unclear. Germline loops: CDR1 LGHNA, CDR2 YNFKEQ. This CDR3 is 17 amino acids long. V gave up 0 bases and J gave up 2 bases, with 17 bases separating them. CDR3 region: CASSQDYGLGGAYEQYF. The CDR3 nucleotides are TGTGCCAGCAGCCAAGATTATGGCCTCGGTGGCGCCTACGAGCAGTACTTC.

J is TRBJ2-1 and V is TRBV7-3; D perhaps matches TRBD1 (6 bases). V shed 5 bases and J shed 0 bases, with 20 bases lying between them. CDR3 length equals 18 residues. In germline, CDR1 is SGHTA, CDR2 FQGTGA. CDR3 nucleotide sequence: TGTGCCAGCAGCCCAGGGGTGGAATACGGATACTCCTACAATGAGCAGTTCTTC. It codes for CASSPGVEYGYSYNEQFF.

J is TRBJ2-4 and V is TRBV19, with D perhaps assigned TRBD1 or TRBD2 (5 bases each). The CDR3 loop spans 15 amino acids. Trimming took off 3 bases at V and 8 bases at J, with 17 bases between the two ends. The V gene's germline CDR1 is LNHDA and CDR2 SQIVND (reference sequence). The chain's CDR3 is CASSMKGLGVDIQYF. CDR3 sequence (DNA): TGTGCCAGTAGTATGAAGGGTTTGGGGGTAGACATTCAGTACTTC.

The chain joins TRBV7-9 to TRBJ2-3, with D unresolved. Trimming pared 7 bases from V and 3 bases from J, leaving 11 bases between. Germline V gene lookup returns CDR1 SEHNR and CDR2 FQNEAQ (reference sequence). The CDR3 length is 13 residues. The CDR3 loop is CASTPYGTDTQYF. CDR3 in DNA: TGTGCCAGCACTCCTTATGGGACAGATACGCAGTATTTT.

The V and J genes are TRBV27 and TRBJ1-5; D remains unclear. Trimming removed 6 bases from V and 0 bases from J, with 6 bases in between. Germline assignment: CDR1 MNHEY and CDR2 SMNVEV (reference sequence). There are 13 residues in the CDR3. In DNA form, the CDR3 reads TGTGCCAGCAGCAGCAATAGCAATCAGCCCCAGCATTTT. This encodes CASSSNSNQPQHF.

The rearrangement links TRBV29-1 to TRBJ2-2, with D possibly being TRBD2 (5 bases). The CDR3 is 13 residues long. Trimming stripped 7 bases from V and 4 bases from J, with 13 bases between. CDR1 is SQVTM, CDR2 ANQGSEA, per germline. The CDR3 coding sequence is TGCAGCGGGCGACTACAACCCACCGGGGAGCTGTTTTTT. It encodes CSGRLQPTGELFF.

This sequence joins TRBV7-2 and TRBJ2-5; 10 bases line up with TRBD2. The CDR3 runs to 19 residues. CDR1 SGHTA and CDR2 FQGNSA come from the germline V gene. Germline trimming cut 5 bases from V and 1 base from J; bases unmatched to any gene: 16. The CDR3, as DNA: TGTGCCAGCAGCCGCCTCCCTACCTACCTAGCGGGAGTCCAAGAGACCCAGTACTTC. Translated, it gives CASSRLPTYLAGVQETQYF. Full variable domain (rest looked up from reference TRBV7-2 and TRBJ2-5): GAGVSQSPSNKVTEKGKDVELRCDPISGHTALYWYRQSLGQGLEFLIYFQGNSAPDKSGLPSDRFSAERTGGSVSTLTIQRTQQEDSAVYLCASSRLPTYLAGVQETQYFGPGTRLLVL.

In this sample, this clone turned up once. The J gene is TRBJ2-7, the V gene TRBV5-1; 7 bases map to TRBD1. This CDR3 has 16 amino acids. The germline gives CDR1 SGHRS, CDR2 YFSETQ. V was pared by 3 bases and J by 2 bases, with 11 bases of the junction left unmatched. The CDR3 region is CASSSPPDRNTYEQYF. The CDR3 nucleotides read TGCGCCAGCAGCTCCCCCCCGGACAGGAACACCTACGAGCAGTACTTC.

The V and J genes are TRBV28 and TRBJ2-1; 12 bases are a match to TRBD2. Germline CDR1 is MDHEN and CDR2 is SYDVKM. CDR3 length: 17 amino acids. The V and J ends lost 4 bases and 1 base, in that order; junction bases with no gene match: 5. The CDR3 reads CASSYLAGGPSYNEQFF. For the CDR3, the DNA is TGTGCCAGCAGTTACCTAGCGGGAGGGCCGTCCTACAATGAGCAGTTCTTC.

The chain employs TRBV19 and TRBJ2-7, with D perhaps matching TRBD1 or TRBD2 (5 bases each). The CDR3 is 14 residues long. The germline gives CDR1 LNHDA, CDR2 SQIVND (reference sequence). Between the trimmed V and J ends, which lost 0 bases and 1 base, there was a span of 7 bases. The chain's CDR3 is CASSIDGGSYEQYF. The CDR3 DNA follows: TGTGCCAGTAGTATAGATGGGGGTTCCTACGAGCAGTACTTC.

The chain recombines TRBV7-3 with TRBJ2-2, with 9 nucleotides matching TRBD1. Germline lookup yields CDR1 SGHTA and CDR2 FQGTGA. Losses at the gene ends were 0 bases for V and 4 bases for J; bases not matched to a gene: 6. The CDR3 runs to 17 residues. The CDR3 coding sequence is TGTGCCAGCAGCTTAACAGGACAGGGGCTGACCACCGGGGAGCTGTTTTTT. Protein product: CASSLTGQGLTTGELFF.

The chain recombines TRBV4-1 with TRBJ2-5; maybe TRBD1 (5 bases). The end of the DNA fits TRBJ2-7 better, so the J call may be wrong. The germline CDR1 and CDR2 sequences are MGHRA and YSYEKL. The CDR3 is 13 residues long. CDR3 in DNA: TGCGCCAGCAGCCCCCAGGGTGTAAGCGAGCAGTACTTC. It codes for CASSPQGVSEQYF.

The chain uses TRBV7-2 and TRBJ2-1, with D maybe TRBD2 (5 bases). The CDR3 has 16 residues. In germline, CDR1 is SGHTA, CDR2 FQGNSA. The V end lost 1 base, the J end lost 4 bases, and 14 bases lay between the germline ends. The CDR3 sequence: CASSLEWFGVYNEQFF. The CDR3 nucleotides are TGTGCCAGCAGCTTAGAATGGTTCGGGGTTTACAATGAGCAGTTCTTC.

The chain employs TRBV5-1 and TRBJ1-1; 8 positions agree with TRBD1. Trimming took 4 bases from V and 0 from J; bases not matched to a gene: 2. This CDR3 is 14 amino acids long. From germline, CDR1 is SGHRS and CDR2 YFSETQ. CDR3 in amino acids: CASSVQGVNTEAFF. In DNA form, the CDR3 reads TGCGCCAGCAGCGTACAGGGGGTGAACACTGAAGCTTTCTTT.

The chain recombines TRBV5-1 with TRBJ2-1; TRBD2 matches at 7 bases. V gave up 4 bases and J gave up 1 base; unmatched junction bases: 8. The CDR3 runs to 16 residues. CDR1 is SGHRS, CDR2 YFSETQ, per germline. CDR3 nucleotide sequence: TGCGCCAGCAGCGAAACTAGCGAGCGGTCCTACAATGAGCAGTTCTTC. Protein product: CASSETSERSYNEQFF.

The rearrangement links TRBV5-6 to TRBJ2-7; the D gene could be TRBD1 or TRBD2 (7 bases each). This CDR3 region has 16 residues. Germline V gene data show CDR1 as SGHDT and CDR2 as YYEEEE. V dropped 2 bases and J dropped 3 bases, with 18 bases sitting between them. CDR3 sequence reads: CASSFSEDREGYEQYF. DNA for the CDR3: TGTGCCAGCAGCTTCTCGGAAGACAGGGAGGGCTACGAGCAGTACTTC.

The rearrangement links TRBV19 to TRBJ2-1; no clear D gene. This CDR3 has 13 amino acids. Per germline, CDR1 LNHDA and CDR2 SQIVND (reference sequence). V gave up 3 bases and J gave up 3 bases, with 6 bases separating them. CDR3 region: CASSMAHYNEQFF. The CDR3 bases are TGTGCCAGTAGTATGGCACACTACAATGAGCAGTTCTTC.